These 7 T cell receptor beta chains originate from one sample sequenced in a study of shared clonotypes between healthy human individuals. The table came from immunoSEQ multiplex PCR; TCRdb's copy has only in-frame clones and leaves some out. The sample consists of approximately 2,000,000 clones, 85% to 95% of them appearing once. The sample was naive CD4+ T cells from PBMCs. As for subset: CD45RA+ positively selected. The source of these receptors is a man aged 18 to 29 in good health. Some clones in this sample may be carry-over from other donors' samples.

The sample holds one count of this clone. V is TRBV5-1 and J is TRBJ2-5, with D perhaps TRBD1 (5 bases). V shed 1 base and J shed 13 bases, with 23 bases lying between them. CDR1 SGHRS and CDR2 YFSETQ come from the germline V gene. CDR3 length equals 15 residues. The CDR3 DNA sequence: TGCGCCAGCAGCTTGTTACAGGATTTGGGTGTAGGCCGGTACTTC. This translates into CASSLLQDLGVGRYF.

This chain joins TRBV27 and TRBJ2-7; 7 nucleotides line up with TRBD2. The ends lost 6 bases at V and 0 bases at J; junction bases unmatched: 5. This CDR3 contains 14 residues. Per germline, CDR1 MNHEY and CDR2 SMNVEV (reference sequence). CDR3: CASRREAYSYEQYF. The CDR3 coding sequence is TGTGCCAGCAGACGGGAGGCCTACTCCTACGAGCAGTACTTC.

CDR3 sequence: CASSPGGRGSTGELFF. The CDR3, as DNA: TGTGCCAGCAGCCCAGGGGGAAGGGGAAGCACCGGGGAGCTGTTTTTT. V is TRBV9 and J is TRBJ2-2, with TRBD1 identical over 7 bases. Trimming took 4 bases from V and 4 from J; bases not matched to a gene: 10. Germline assignment: CDR1 SGDLS and CDR2 YYNGEE. CDR3 length: 16 residues.

The V call is TRBV4-3, the J call TRBJ2-3; 8 nucleotides line up with TRBD2. V trimming: 0 bases; J trimming: 4 bases; junction bases outside the gene matches: 12. CDR3 size: 18 residues. Germline lookup yields CDR1 LGHNA and CDR2 YSLEER. DNA of the CDR3: TGCGCCAGCAGCCAAGATCCCCCGGGACTAGGGTACGCAGATACGCAGTATTTT. Translation: CASSQDPPGLGYADTQYF.

The V and J genes are TRBV7-3 and TRBJ2-3, with D possibly being TRBD1 (6 bases). Looked up from germline, CDR1 is SGHTA and CDR2 is FQGTGA. The CDR3 loop spans 15 amino acids. The ends were cut back, 2 bases at V and 4 bases at J, with 13 bases in the middle. CDR3 nucleotides: TGTGCCAGCAGCTTAGGGGCAGGGGTCCCAGATACGCAGTATTTT. Residues: CASSLGAGVPDTQYF.

This clone was seen just once. V and J are TRBV4-3 and TRBJ1-2; 9 bases are shared with TRBD1. Germline CDR1 reads LGHNA; CDR2 reads YSLEER. J was trimmed by 6 bases and V by 7 bases; bases with no gene match: 6. The CDR3 is 13 residues long. The CDR3 region has the DNA TGCGCCAGCAACCCGGACAGGGGTGATGGCTACACCTTC. It encodes CASNPDRGDGYTF.

This chain joins TRBV5-4 and TRBJ2-7; D not resolved. Germline assignment: CDR1 SGHNT and CDR2 YYREEE (reference sequence). Trimming left V 4 bases short and J 5 bases short, with 19 bases between. The CDR3 has 15 residues. The CDR3 reads CASSGTLGPGNEQYF. The DNA of the CDR3 is TGTGCCAGCAGCGGAACCCTGGGCCCAGGCAACGAGCAGTACTTC.